The clone carrying this T cell receptor (beta chain) has more than one count but fewer than ten. Its antigen is unidentified. Fresh peripheral blood, 9.5 to 10 ml of it, supplied the PBMCs. TCR beta CDR3 regions were amplified from RNA transcripts. Initially, a first-round RT-PCR of the TCR CDR3 employed the HTBI primer set. Using its own MiXCR run on the multiplex PCR reads, TCRdb lists one record per CDR3 protein. The sample records fewer than 650,000 distinct CDR3 sequences, 12% to 15% being singletons. CDR3 length: 17 amino acids. Per germline, CDR1 SEHNR and CDR2 FQNEAQ (reference sequence). Between the trimmed V and J ends, which lost 4 bases and 7 bases, there was a span of 22 bases. The data derive from a study of T cells in Graves' hyperthyroidism and ophthalmopathy. Study information: Peripheral blood sampling occurred at initial diagnosis, before any treatment. Study results and limitations: Median prediction lead before ophthalmopathy onset was 6.5 months with the model.

Input material: blood. The rearrangement uses TRBV7-9 and TRBJ1-4; TRBD1 is a possible D gene (5 bases). The receptor was isolated from a woman in her forties with Graves' hyperthyroidism. CDR3: CASSSSSLGPGGEKLFF. For the CDR3, the DNA is TGTGCCAGCAGCTCGTCCAGCTTGGGGCCTGGAGGTGAAAAACTGTTTTTT.